Listed below are T cell receptor beta chains from one sample, sequenced in a study of tumor-infiltrating lymphocytes in primary liver carcinoma. One entry per CDR3 protein, called by TCRdb with MiXCR from the multiplex PCR reads. The sample records tens of thousands of distinct CDR3 sequences, over 60% being singletons. Input material: liver tumor tissue from sampling region 1. These receptors were collected from a man between 40 and 49 years old with primary liver carcinoma and hepatitis B virus infection. Both conserved end residues are part of each CDR3. The D gene is left open where the match is weak. Expanded clones get a size class; other rows say once, few or many, or leave the size out.

V gene: TRBV2
CDR3 length: 16
J gene: TRBJ2-6
clone size: NA
D gene: TRBD1
CDR3 protein: CASSGQGASGANVLTF
CDR3 DNA: TGTGCCAGTTCGGGACAGGGGGCTTCTGGGGCCAACGTCCTGACTTTC

V gene: TRBV6-1
CDR3 length: 15
J gene: TRBJ2-5
clone size: few
D gene: NA
CDR3 protein: CASSEECNVQETQYF
CDR3 DNA: TGTGCCAGCAGTGAAGAATGTAACGTCCAGGAGACCCAGTACTTC

V gene: TRBV18
CDR3 length: 15
J gene: TRBJ2-1
clone size: NA
D gene: NA
CDR3 protein: CASSPGDSYYNEQFF
CDR3 DNA: TGTGCCAGCTCCCCGGGAGACAGTTACTACAATGAGCAGTTCTTC

V gene: TRBV6-5
CDR3 length: 14
J gene: TRBJ2-2
clone size: once
D gene: NA
CDR3 protein: CASGVGIGTGELFF
CDR3 DNA: TGTGCCAGCGGAGTAGGGATCGGGACCGGGGAGCTGTTTTTT

V gene: TRBV12-3/TRBV12-4
CDR3 length: 16
J gene: TRBJ2-3
clone size: many
D gene: NA
CDR3 protein: CASSRPRGPSTDTQYF
CDR3 DNA: TGTGCCAGCAGCCGACCCAGGGGACCTAGCACAGATACGCAGTATTTT

V gene: TRBV7-8
CDR3 length: 17
J gene: TRBJ2-3
clone size: medium-sized
D gene: NA
CDR3 protein: CASSLDASGASTDTQYF
CDR3 DNA: TGTGCCAGCAGCTTAGATGCAAGTGGAGCTAGCACAGATACGCAGTATTTT

V gene: TRBV4-1
CDR3 length: 15
J gene: TRBJ2-1
clone size: NA
D gene: NA
CDR3 protein: CASSQEAGQDNEQFF
CDR3 DNA: TGCGCCAGTAGCCAAGAAGCGGGACAAGACAATGAGCAGTTCTTC

V gene: TRBV24-1
CDR3 length: 18
J gene: TRBJ2-3
clone size: NA
D gene: TRBD2
CDR3 protein: CATSDSETSSVTPDTQYF
CDR3 DNA: TGTGCCACCAGTGATTCCGAGACTAGCTCAGTGACCCCAGATACGCAGTATTTT

V gene: TRBV4-2
CDR3 length: 14
J gene: TRBJ2-5
clone size: NA
D gene: NA
CDR3 protein: CASSPPVEQETQYF
CDR3 DNA: TGTGCCAGCAGCCCCCCGGTGGAGCAAGAGACCCAATACTTC

V gene: TRBV28
CDR3 length: 15
J gene: TRBJ2-5
clone size: NA
D gene: NA
CDR3 protein: CASTERRTSGETQYF
CDR3 DNA: TGTGCCAGCACCGAGAGAAGGACATCAGGGGAGACCCAGTACTTC

V gene: TRBV6-5
CDR3 length: 16
J gene: TRBJ2-7
clone size: NA
D gene: NA
CDR3 protein: CASSCGRPDLPYEQYF
CDR3 DNA: TGTGCCAGCAGTTGCGGGCGACCGGACTTGCCCTACGAGCAGTACTTC

V gene: TRBV20-1
CDR3 length: 14
J gene: TRBJ2-3
clone size: NA
D gene: TRBD2
CDR3 protein: CSARLPTSADTQYF
CDR3 DNA: TGCAGTGCTAGACTACCTACTAGCGCGGATACGCAGTATTTT

V gene: TRBV5-4
CDR3 length: 14
J gene: TRBJ2-2
clone size: once
D gene: TRBD2
CDR3 protein: CASSLASGTGELFF
CDR3 DNA: TGTGCCAGTAGCTTAGCTAGCGGGACCGGGGAGCTGTTTTTT

V gene: TRBV30
CDR3 length: 16
J gene: TRBJ2-6
clone size: NA
D gene: NA
CDR3 protein: CAWGNSRLSGANVLTF
CDR3 DNA: TGTGCCTGGGGTAACAGTAGGCTCTCTGGGGCCAACGTCCTGACTTTC

V gene: TRBV4-1
CDR3 length: 16
J gene: TRBJ2-7
clone size: NA
D gene: NA
CDR3 protein: CASSRDFSGSSYEQYF
CDR3 DNA: TGTGCCAGCAGCCGTGATTTTAGCGGAAGCTCCTACGAGCAGTACTTC

V gene: TRBV7-9
CDR3 length: 13
J gene: TRBJ1-1
clone size: NA
D gene: NA
CDR3 protein: CASSFEESGEAFF
CDR3 DNA: TGTGCTAGCAGCTTCGAAGAGAGCGGTGAAGCCTTCTTT

V gene: TRBV9
CDR3 length: 17
J gene: TRBJ2-1
clone size: NA
D gene: TRBD2
CDR3 protein: CTSNNGGGTRQYNEQFF
CDR3 DNA: TGTACCAGCAACAATGGGGGTGGGACTAGACAATACAATGAGCAGTTCTTC

V gene: TRBV5-4
CDR3 length: 13
J gene: TRBJ1-6
clone size: many
D gene: NA
CDR3 protein: CASSLEGYSPLHF
CDR3 DNA: TGTGCCAGCAGCTTGGAGGGTTATTCACCCCTCCACTTT

V gene: TRBV6-1
CDR3 length: 15
J gene: TRBJ2-7
clone size: NA
D gene: TRBD2
CDR3 protein: CASTEEAGGSYEEYF
CDR3 DNA: TGTGCCAGCACTGAAGAGGCGGGGGGTAGCTACGAGGAATACTTC

V gene: TRBV11-1
CDR3 length: 16
J gene: TRBJ2-3
clone size: NA
D gene: TRBD2
CDR3 protein: CANSKGLVVITDTQYF
CDR3 DNA: TGTGCCAACAGCAAGGGACTAGTGGTTATCACAGATACGCAGTATTTT

V gene: TRBV11-2
CDR3 length: 17
J gene: TRBJ1-1
clone size: NA
D gene: TRBD1
CDR3 protein: CASTLMGGQRFGTEAFF
CDR3 DNA: TGTGCCAGCACCCTAATGGGGGGACAGAGGTTCGGCACTGAAGCTTTCTTT

V gene: TRBV29-1
CDR3 length: 15
J gene: TRBJ2-3
clone size: NA
D gene: NA
CDR3 protein: CSVPGTPSSTDTRYF
CDR3 DNA: TGCAGCGTTCCCGGGACTCCCTCTAGCACAGATACGCGGTATTTT

V gene: TRBV6-1
CDR3 length: 14
J gene: TRBJ1-5
clone size: NA
D gene: NA
CDR3 protein: CASIPWGSNQPQHF
CDR3 DNA: TGTGCCAGCATCCCTTGGGGGAGTAATCAGCCCCAGCATTTT

V gene: TRBV10-3
CDR3 length: 12
J gene: TRBJ2-2
clone size: NA
D gene: TRBD1
CDR3 protein: CATSKGAGELSF
CDR3 DNA: TGTGCCACCAGTAAGGGGGCCGGGGAGCTGTCTTTT

V gene: TRBV12-3/TRBV12-4
CDR3 length: 13
J gene: TRBJ2-4
clone size: NA
D gene: TRBD2
CDR3 protein: CVSSLNGGGIQYF
CDR3 DNA: TGTGTCAGCAGTTTAAACGGGGGGGGCATTCAGTACTTC

V gene: TRBV28
CDR3 length: 15
J gene: TRBJ2-1
clone size: NA
D gene: NA
CDR3 protein: CARGPGERIYNEQFF
CDR3 DNA: TGTGCCAGGGGCCCGGGTGAGCGGATCTACAATGAGCAGTTCTTC

V gene: TRBV6-5
CDR3 length: 14
J gene: TRBJ1-1
clone size: NA
D gene: NA
CDR3 protein: CARRRDQMNSEAFF
CDR3 DNA: TGTGCCAGGAGGAGGGATCAAATGAACTCTGAAGCTTTCTTT

V gene: TRBV10-3
CDR3 length: 15
J gene: TRBJ1-1
clone size: NA
D gene: TRBD1
CDR3 protein: CVICPGGDRNTEAIF
CDR3 DNA: TGTGTCATCTGTCCAGGGGGCGATCGGAACACTGAAGCTATCTTT

V gene: TRBV6-5
CDR3 length: 15
J gene: TRBJ2-3
clone size: NA
D gene: NA
CDR3 protein: CASRPRTCNYDTRYF
CDR3 DNA: TGTGCCAGCAGACCCAGGACATGCAATTACGATACGCGGTATTTT

V gene: TRBV10-2
CDR3 length: 14
J gene: TRBJ2-3
clone size: NA
D gene: NA
CDR3 protein: CTSSALSGTDTQYF
CDR3 DNA: TGCACCAGTTCAGCCTTGTCAGGCACAGATACGCAGTATTTT

V gene: TRBV5-1
CDR3 length: 15
J gene: TRBJ2-1
clone size: NA
D gene: TRBD2
CDR3 protein: CASSPLSPTGGSQFF
CDR3 DNA: TGCGCCAGCAGCCCTCTGTCCCCCACTGGCGGGAGTCAGTTCTTC

V gene: TRBV6-2/TRBV6-3
CDR3 length: 16
J gene: TRBJ2-7
clone size: few
D gene: NA
CDR3 protein: CASSYHRNPASYEQYF
CDR3 DNA: TGTGCCAGCAGTTACCACCGCAATCCGGCGTCCTACGAGCAGTACTTC

V gene: TRBV11-2
CDR3 length: 14
J gene: TRBJ2-3
clone size: few
D gene: NA
CDR3 protein: CASSQEQNTDTQYF
CDR3 DNA: TGTGCCAGCAGCCAGGAACAGAACACAGATACGCAGTATTTC

V gene: TRBV13
CDR3 length: 12
J gene: TRBJ1-1
clone size: medium-sized
D gene: NA
CDR3 protein: CASSLARTEAFF
CDR3 DNA: TGTGCCAGCAGCTTAGCCCGCACTGAAGCTTTCTTT

V gene: TRBV29-1
CDR3 length: 13
J gene: TRBJ2-7
clone size: NA
D gene: NA
CDR3 protein: CSVEVLGEAEQYF
CDR3 DNA: TGCAGCGTTGAGGTCCTGGGAGAGGCGGAGCAGTACTTC

V gene: TRBV20-1
CDR3 length: 14
J gene: TRBJ2-2
clone size: few
D gene: TRBD1
CDR3 protein: CSTGQGPHSGELFF
CDR3 DNA: TGCAGCACGGGACAGGGGCCTCATAGCGGGGAGCTGTTTTTT

V gene: TRBV11-2
CDR3 length: 14
J gene: TRBJ1-4
clone size: NA
D gene: TRBD1
CDR3 protein: CASRDTGGNEILFF
CDR3 DNA: TGTGCCAGCAGGGATACAGGGGGCAACGAAATACTGTTTTTT

V gene: TRBV11-2
CDR3 length: 14
J gene: TRBJ2-5
clone size: NA
D gene: NA
CDR3 protein: CASNSTGILLSQCF
CDR3 DNA: TGTGCCAGCAACTCGACGGGGATATTATTGTCCCAATGCTTC

V gene: TRBV10-3
CDR3 length: 13
J gene: TRBJ1-1
clone size: NA
D gene: TRBD1
CDR3 protein: CAVSDDRATEAFF
CDR3 DNA: TGTGCCGTCAGCGATGACAGGGCCACTGAAGCTTTCTTT

V gene: TRBV5-1
CDR3 length: 15
J gene: TRBJ1-1
clone size: NA
D gene: NA
CDR3 protein: CASSMAPGRQGEAFF
CDR3 DNA: TGCGCCAGCAGTATGGCTCCGGGAAGGCAGGGTGAAGCTTTCTTT

V gene: TRBV29-1
CDR3 length: 14
J gene: TRBJ2-1
clone size: NA
D gene: TRBD2
CDR3 protein: CSVDESSGMDEQFF
CDR3 DNA: TGCAGCGTTGATGAGTCTAGCGGGATGGACGAGCAGTTCTTC

V gene: TRBV5-1
CDR3 length: 13
J gene: TRBJ2-7
clone size: NA
D gene: NA
CDR3 protein: CASSPGNVYEQYF
CDR3 DNA: TGCGCCAGCAGCCCCGGGAATGTCTACGAGCAGTACTTC

V gene: TRBV10-3
CDR3 length: 13
J gene: TRBJ2-3
clone size: NA
D gene: TRBD2
CDR3 protein: CAKSGNSTETQYF
CDR3 DNA: TGTGCCAAGAGCGGGAACTCAACAGAAACGCAGTATTTT

V gene: TRBV19
CDR3 length: 15
J gene: TRBJ2-7
clone size: NA
D gene: NA
CDR3 protein: CASSIGGRGYDEHYF
CDR3 DNA: TGTGCCAGTAGTATAGGCGGCAGGGGTTATGACGAACACTACTTC

V gene: TRBV11-2
CDR3 length: 13
J gene: TRBJ2-7
clone size: NA
D gene: NA
CDR3 protein: CASSLEGIYEQYF
CDR3 DNA: TGTGCCAGCAGCTTAGAAGGCATTTACGAGCAGTACTTC

V gene: TRBV4-2
CDR3 length: 15
J gene: TRBJ2-1
clone size: NA
D gene: NA
CDR3 protein: CASSQLEWPGNEQFF
CDR3 DNA: TGTGCCAGCAGCCAATTGGAATGGCCAGGCAATGAGCAGTTCTTC

V gene: TRBV28
CDR3 length: 14
J gene: TRBJ1-4
clone size: NA
D gene: NA
CDR3 protein: CASSKNGIGERLFF
CDR3 DNA: TGTGCCAGCAGTAAAAACGGGATCGGGGAAAGACTGTTTTTT

V gene: TRBV29-1
CDR3 length: 14
J gene: TRBJ1-2
clone size: many
D gene: NA
CDR3 protein: CSVEDSPTNYGYTF
CDR3 DNA: TGCAGCGTTGAAGATAGCCCCACGAACTATGGCTACACCTTC

V gene: TRBV11-2
CDR3 length: 16
J gene: TRBJ2-2
clone size: NA
D gene: TRBD2
CDR3 protein: CAGSSVALAGAGELFF
CDR3 DNA: TGTGCCGGCAGCTCAGTGGCGCTAGCGGGAGCCGGGGAGCTGTTTTTT

V gene: TRBV5-1
CDR3 length: 15
J gene: TRBJ2-7
clone size: NA
D gene: NA
CDR3 protein: CASSLTGGSSYEQYF
CDR3 DNA: TGCGCCAGCAGCTTGACAGGTGGGAGCTCCTACGAGCAGTATTTC

V gene: TRBV7-9
CDR3 length: 15
J gene: TRBJ2-3
clone size: NA
D gene: NA
CDR3 protein: CASSWRDGYADTQYF
CDR3 DNA: TGTGCCAGCAGTTGGAGGGACGGATACGCAGATACACAGTATTTT

V gene: TRBV6-1
CDR3 length: 15
J gene: TRBJ2-7
clone size: NA
D gene: NA
CDR3 protein: CASSEETGSSYEQYF
CDR3 DNA: TGTGCCAGTAGTGAAGAAACGGGATCTTCCTACGAGCAGTACTTC

V gene: TRBV5-4
CDR3 length: 12
J gene: TRBJ1-5
clone size: NA
D gene: NA
CDR3 protein: CASNSPLDTQHF
CDR3 DNA: TGTGCCAGCAACTCGCCCTTGGATACGCAGCATTTT

V gene: TRBV10-3
CDR3 length: 15
J gene: TRBJ2-5
clone size: NA
D gene: NA
CDR3 protein: CAISVRLSGEVSQYF
CDR3 DNA: TGTGCCATCAGTGTGCGACTATCGGGGGAAGTGTCCCAGTACTTC

V gene: TRBV12-3/TRBV12-4
CDR3 length: 13
J gene: TRBJ2-1
clone size: NA
D gene: NA
CDR3 protein: CASNLAQGCEQFF
CDR3 DNA: TGTGCCAGCAATTTAGCCCAGGGCTGTGAGCAGTTCTTC

V gene: TRBV19
CDR3 length: 17
J gene: TRBJ2-1
clone size: few
D gene: TRBD2
CDR3 protein: CASSIWWASGEYNEQFF
CDR3 DNA: TGTGCCAGTAGTATCTGGTGGGCTAGCGGAGAATACAATGAGCAGTTCTTC